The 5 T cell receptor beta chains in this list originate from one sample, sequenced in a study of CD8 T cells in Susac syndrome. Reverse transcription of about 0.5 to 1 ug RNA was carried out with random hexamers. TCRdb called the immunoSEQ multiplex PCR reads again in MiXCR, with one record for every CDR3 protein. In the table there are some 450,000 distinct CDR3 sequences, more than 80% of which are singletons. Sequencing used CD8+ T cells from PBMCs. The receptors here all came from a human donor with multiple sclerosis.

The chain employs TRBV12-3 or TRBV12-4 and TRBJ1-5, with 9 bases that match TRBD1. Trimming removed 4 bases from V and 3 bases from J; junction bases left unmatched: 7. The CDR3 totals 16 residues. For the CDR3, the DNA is TGTGCCAGCAGTTCGGCTGACAGGGGGAACAATCAGCCCCAGCATTTT. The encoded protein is CASSSADRGNNQPQHF.

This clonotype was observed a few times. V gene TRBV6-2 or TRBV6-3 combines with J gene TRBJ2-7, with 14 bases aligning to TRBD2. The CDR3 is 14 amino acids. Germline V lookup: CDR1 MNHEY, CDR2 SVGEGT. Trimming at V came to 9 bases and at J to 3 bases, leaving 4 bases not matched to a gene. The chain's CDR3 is CASMGLAGDYEQYF. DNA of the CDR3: TGTGCCAGTATGGGACTAGCGGGGGACTACGAGCAGTACTTC.

Written as DNA, the CDR3 is TGCGCCAGCAGCTTGGAGGGGGCGGGAATCTATGGCTACACCTTC. Encoded protein: CASSLEGAGIYGYTF. The chain combines TRBV5-1 with TRBJ1-2; TRBD1 agrees at 7 bases. Trimming removed 0 bases from V and 4 bases from J; junction bases left unmatched: 6. The V gene's germline CDR1 is SGHRS and CDR2 YFSETQ. The CDR3 totals 15 residues.

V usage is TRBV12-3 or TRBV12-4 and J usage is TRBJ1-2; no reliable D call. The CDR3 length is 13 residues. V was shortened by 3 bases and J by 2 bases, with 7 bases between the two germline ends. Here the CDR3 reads CASSFTVNYGYTF. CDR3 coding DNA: TGTGCCAGCAGTTTCACGGTCAACTATGGCTACACCTTC.

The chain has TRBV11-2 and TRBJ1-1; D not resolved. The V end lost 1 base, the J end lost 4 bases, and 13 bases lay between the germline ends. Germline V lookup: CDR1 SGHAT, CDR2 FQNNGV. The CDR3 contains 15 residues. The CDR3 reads CASSLVWGSGTEAFF. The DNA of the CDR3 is TGTGCCAGCAGCTTAGTATGGGGTAGTGGCACTGAAGCTTTCTTT.